One sample yielded the 26 T cell receptor beta chains listed below, sequenced in a study of T cell responses to AZD1222 COVID-19 vaccine (dated by TCRdb to the early 2020s). Libraries were made using the immunoSEQ multiplex PCR assay. TCRdb's version of the immuneACCESS table is confined to in-frame rearrangements and falls short of the full clone set. An unresolved V gene accounts for under half of the shortfall where checked; the remainder is of unknown origin. The sample includes some 180,000 clones, with roughly 92% observed a single time. Roughly 1.7% of the sample comes from the top ten. Per the publication, the time point label means: about 28 days (+/-7) after the second vaccine dose. Here the sequenced sample was peripheral blood, taken 28 days after the second AZD1222 dose. These TCRs come from an adult who received the AZD1222 COVID-19 vaccine.

As for this clone: Its ends do not fully match the called genes, so a read error is possible. The rearrangement joins TRBV12-3 or TRBV12-4 to TRBJ2-7; D unclear. This CDR3 is built from 12 residues. Written as DNA, the CDR3 is TGTGCCAGCAGCCAGGACCACTACCAGCAGTACTTC. This codes for CASSQDHYQQYF.

The gene calls are TRBV3-1 (or the pseudogene TRBV3-2) and TRBJ1-1; TRBD1 matches 8 bases. This CDR3 region has 13 residues. In germline, CDR1 is LGHDT, CDR2 YNNKEL (reference sequence). V dropped 6 bases and J dropped 5; count of bases not matched to a gene: 5. CDR3 in amino acids: CASSQGARTEAFF. The CDR3 region has the DNA TGTGCCAGCAGTCAGGGGGCGCGTACTGAAGCTTTCTTT.

CDR3 coding DNA: TGTGCCAGTAGTAGTTTTGTCGGGACAGTCTATGGCTACACCTTC. Amino acids: CASSSFVGTVYGYTF. The J gene is TRBJ1-2, the V gene TRBV19; TRBD1 agrees at 7 bases. The germline CDR1 and CDR2 sequences are LNHDA and SQIVND (reference sequence). The ends lost 4 bases at V and 4 bases at J; junction bases unmatched: 9. The CDR3 contains 15 residues. Full variable domain (remainder filled in from reference TRBV19 and TRBJ1-2): DGGITQSPKYLFRKEGQNVTLSCEQNLNHDAMYWYRQDPGQGLRLIYYSQIVNDFQKGDIAEGYSVSREKKESFPLTVTSAQKNPTAFYLCASSSFVGTVYGYTFGSGTRLTVV.

CDR3 sequence (DNA): TGTGCCAGCAGTTTAGCGCCCCGGCAAGGCTACACCTTC. This sequence encodes CASSLAPRQGYTF. The rearrangement uses TRBV12-3 or TRBV12-4 and TRBJ1-2; no firm D call. This CDR3 contains 13 residues. Trimming removed 0 bases from V and 8 bases from J, with 10 bases in between.

V gene TRBV13 combines with J gene TRBJ1-2, with 7 bases aligning to TRBD1. V trimming: 5 bases; J trimming: 2 bases; junction bases outside the gene matches: 8. The V gene's germline CDR1 is PRHDT and CDR2 FYEKMQ (reference sequence). The CDR3 loop spans 15 amino acids. This CDR3 is CASSEQHRGNYGYTF. CDR3 DNA: TGTGCCAGCAGCGAACAACACAGGGGCAACTATGGCTACACCTTC. The full variable domain, in which reference TRBV13 and TRBJ1-2 provide the parts outside the CDR3, is AAGVIQSPRHLIKEKRETATLKCYPIPRHDTVYWYQQGPGQDPQFLISFYEKMQSDKGSIPDRFSAQQFSDYHSELNMSSLELGDSALYFCASSEQHRGNYGYTFGSGTRLTVV.

This clone was seen only once. The genes are TRBV27 and TRBJ1-5; D remains unclear. Trimming took off 5 bases at V and 5 bases at J, with 16 bases between the two ends. The CDR3 is 15 amino acids. Germline loops: CDR1 MNHEY, CDR2 SMNVEV (reference sequence). This CDR3 reads CASSPLWTPDQPQHF. CDR3 in DNA: TGTGCCAGCAGTCCCTTATGGACGCCTGATCAGCCCCAGCATTTT.

This clone was counted a single time. The V and J genes are TRBV6-5 and TRBJ1-4; perhaps TRBD1 as D (5 bases). Germline V lookup: CDR1 MNHEY, CDR2 SVGAGI. The V gene lost 4 bases and the J gene lost 8 bases, with 20 bases spanning the gap. CDR3 length: 16 amino acids. CDR3: CASSSIPGGVREKLFF. The CDR3 nucleotides are TGTGCCAGCAGTTCCATCCCGGGGGGGGTTCGGGAAAAACTGTTTTTT.

The chain has TRBV9 and TRBJ1-2; perhaps TRBD1 as D (5 bases). The V gene's germline CDR1 is SGDLS and CDR2 YYNGEE. The CDR3 sequence is 17 residues long. Trimming pared 3 bases from V and 2 bases from J, leaving 20 bases between. Here the CDR3 reads CASSATDSGYDNYGYTF. CDR3 nucleotide sequence: TGTGCCAGCAGCGCAACGGATTCAGGGTATGACAACTATGGCTACACCTTC.

The chain carries TRBV5-1 and TRBJ1-1, with D perhaps TRBD1 (6 bases). The CDR3 length is 15 residues. From germline, CDR1 is SGHRS and CDR2 YFSETQ. Trimming took 6 bases from V and 1 from J, leaving 16 bases between them. CDR3 nucleotide sequence: TGCGCCAGCAACTTCGGGACACACCAGAACACTGAAGCTTTCTTT. Its translation is CASNFGTHQNTEAFF.

The CDR3 region has the DNA TGTGCCAGCAGCCCCCAGGGGGGCGGCTACACCTTC. Translation gives CASSPQGGGYTF. This sequence joins TRBV11-2 and TRBJ1-2; 7 bases align to TRBD1. CDR1 is SGHAT and CDR2 is FQNNGV in the germline V gene. The V gene end was trimmed by 5 bases and the J gene end by 8 bases; junction bases not matched to a gene: 5. This CDR3 spans 12 amino acids.

The chain carries TRBV5-6 and TRBJ2-2; perhaps TRBD1 as D (5 bases). The V gene lost 0 bases and the J gene lost 4 bases, with 13 bases spanning the gap. CDR1 and CDR2 from the germline V gene are SGHDT and YYEEEE. The CDR3 is 16 amino acids. CDR3 bases: TGTGCCAGCAGCTTGGAAGGGGTGGGAATCACCGGGGAGCTGTTTTTT. Translation: CASSLEGVGITGELFF.

This chain connects TRBV5-1 to TRBJ2-2, with D perhaps TRBD1 or TRBD2 (7 bases each). The CDR3 covers 17 residues. V lost 1 base and J 4 bases, leaving 17 bases between the germline ends. CDR1 and CDR2 from the germline V gene are SGHRS and YFSETQ. The CDR3 coding sequence is TGCGCCAGCAGCTTGATCGGTGGCAGGGGGGGCACCGGGGAGCTGTTTTTT. Translated, it gives CASSLIGGRGGTGELFF.

The chain couples TRBV25-1 to TRBJ1-1; TRBD1 is a possible D gene (5 bases). Trimming stripped 6 bases from V and 3 bases from J, with 14 bases between. In germline, CDR1 is MGHDK, CDR2 SYGVNS. The CDR3 extends over 14 amino acids. DNA for the CDR3: TGTGCCAGCAGCCATGGGGGGGTCTACACTGAAGCTTTCTTT. It specifies CASSHGGVYTEAFF.

The chain links TRBV20-1 to TRBJ1-5; no definite D call. Germline V gives CDR1 DFQATT, CDR2 SNEGSKA (reference sequence). The length of the CDR3 is 17 residues. The V end lost 3 bases, the J end lost 12 bases, and 30 bases lay between the germline ends. CDR3 sequence (DNA): TGCAGTGCTAGTTCCCCTCGGCCACCCGGCCTCCTAAAGCGCCAGCATTTT. Translating gives CSASSPRPPGLLKRQHF.

The chain carries TRBV24-1 and TRBJ1-5; D gene unclear. Trimming took 12 bases from V and 7 from J, leaving 18 bases between them. Looked up from germline, CDR1 is KGHDR and CDR2 is SFDVKD. The CDR3 consists of 13 residues. Here the CDR3 DNA reads TGTGCCCCACAACCACGGCGAGAACAGCCCCAGCATTTT. Residues: CAPQPRREQPQHF.

The chain has TRBV6-2 or TRBV6-3 and TRBJ2-6; D remains ambiguous. With 6 bases removed from V and 4 bases from J, the gap between germline ends came to 10 bases. This CDR3 has 14 residues. Germline CDR1 MNHEY, CDR2 SVGEGT. CDR3 bases: TGTGCCAGCAGCCCCGGTGGGGGGGCCAACGTCCTGACTTTC. It encodes CASSPGGGANVLTF.

V is TRBV7-6 and J is TRBJ2-5; TRBD2 aligns across 9 bases. Germline V gene sequence: CDR1 SGHVS, CDR2 FNYEAQ. Unmatched junction bases numbered 6, after V lost 1 base and J lost 3 bases. This CDR3 has 16 residues. In DNA, the CDR3 is TGTGCCAGCAGCTTAGGAGGGCCTAGCGGGGAAGAGACCCAGTACTTC. Translating gives CASSLGGPSGEETQYF.

This rearrangement joins TRBV28 to TRBJ1-5; D remains unclear. The CDR3 covers 14 residues. CDR1 and CDR2 (germline): MDHEN, SYDVKM. V lost 8 bases and J 0 bases, leaving 11 bases between the germline ends. Here the CDR3 reads CASRKRYSNQPQHF. The DNA for the CDR3 is TGTGCCAGCCGTAAGAGGTATAGCAATCAGCCCCAGCATTTT.

This chain joins TRBV9 and TRBJ2-1, with 15 bases that match TRBD2. Germline V gives CDR1 SGDLS, CDR2 YYNGEE. The V segment lost 0 bases and the J segment 5 bases; nucleotides outside the gene matches: 18. This CDR3 region has 22 residues. CDR3 sequence (DNA): TGTGCCAGCAGCGTAGGTATAACAGGTTGGACTAGCGGGAGGGAAAAGAACAATGAGCAGTTCTTC. Amino acid sequence: CASSVGITGWTSGREKNNEQFF.

The gene calls are TRBV2 and TRBJ2-4; 8 positions agree with TRBD1. Trimming removed 5 bases from V and 0 bases from J; junction bases left unmatched: 3. Germline CDR1 is SNHLY and CDR2 is FYNNEI. The length of the CDR3 is 15 residues. CDR3 nucleotides: TGTGCCAGCAGTAGACAGGGGCTAGCCAAAAACATTCAGTACTTC. Its translation: CASSRQGLAKNIQYF.

The V call is TRBV3-1 (or the pseudogene TRBV3-2), the J call TRBJ1-5, with D perhaps TRBD1 (5 bases). The CDR3 covers 14 residues. Germline V gene sequence: CDR1 LGHDT, CDR2 YNNKEL (reference sequence). Trimming pared 2 bases from V and 5 bases from J, leaving 10 bases between. CDR3 residues: CASSQQGLYQPQHF. CDR3 in DNA: TGTGCCAGCAGCCAACAGGGACTATATCAGCCCCAGCATTTT.

This clone was recorded only once. This sequence joins TRBV12-3 or TRBV12-4 and TRBJ1-1; no clear D gene. This CDR3 has 13 residues. V was cut by 6 bases and J by 1 base, with 9 bases left in between. In DNA form, the CDR3 reads TGTGCCAGCAGACCGAGGAGGAACACTGAAGCTTTCTTT. Translated, it gives CASRPRRNTEAFF.

V and J are TRBV2 and TRBJ2-5; TRBD2 agrees at 9 bases. Germline V lookup: CDR1 SNHLY, CDR2 FYNNEI. The CDR3 runs 15 residues. The J segment lost 5 bases and the V segment lost 6 bases, leaving 10 bases of the junction unmatched. CDR3 in DNA: TGTGCCAGCAGCGGGGTAGCGGGAGATGGGGAGACCCAGTACTTC. Translation: CASSGVAGDGETQYF.

The chain recombines TRBV4-3 with TRBJ2-2; D ambiguous. Germline lookup yields CDR1 LGHNA and CDR2 YSLEER. The CDR3 loop spans 14 amino acids. V shed 0 bases and J shed 4 bases, with 6 bases lying between them. CDR3 region: CASSQDGSTGELFF. CDR3 coding DNA: TGCGCCAGCAGCCAAGATGGATCCACCGGGGAGCTGTTTTTT.

The V and J genes are TRBV13 and TRBJ2-7; 7 nucleotides line up with TRBD1. The CDR3 spans 14 residues. V trimming: 5 bases; J trimming: 3 bases; junction bases outside the gene matches: 7. Looked up from germline, CDR1 is PRHDT and CDR2 is FYEKMQ (reference sequence). In DNA, the CDR3 is TGTGCCAGCAGCGAACGGGACAGAGACTACGAGCAGTACTTC. Amino acid sequence: CASSERDRDYEQYF.

The chain carries TRBV19 and TRBJ2-1, with 9 bases matching TRBD2. Germline CDR1 and CDR2: LNHDA and SQIVND (reference sequence). The CDR3 spans 16 residues. After removal of 4 bases from V and 6 bases from J, the junction contained 10 bases not matched to a gene. The CDR3, as DNA: TGTGCCAGTAGTACCCGGGTTAGCGGGGGTAGCAATGAGCAGTTCTTC. Translated: CASSTRVSGGSNEQFF.